This TCR beta chain stems from a study of early T cells in non-severe SARS-CoV-2 infection. Study context: Sequencing of unsorted whole blood was done on bulk RNA, leaving chains unpaired. Study outcomes and limitations: The study's VDJdb matching favored anti-spike CD8 responses and missed private and CD4 specificities.

The CDR3 spans 16 residues. Germline CDR1 MNHEY, CDR2 SMNVEV (reference sequence). J was trimmed by 4 bases and V by 4 bases; bases with no gene match: 8. This clonotype was picked up a small number of times. Its antigen is not known. Each single cDNA molecule received a unique molecular identifier. TCRdb processed the 5' RACE reads anew with MiXCR; each CDR3 protein has one entry. The sample carries approximately 120,000 distinct CDR3 sequences, about 16% recorded once. The rearrangement joins TRBV27 to TRBJ2-2; the match to TRBD1 covers 8 bases. This receptor was identified in an adult who was a healthcare worker with PCR-confirmed SARS-CoV-2 infection or an uninfected control (not recorded which). What was sequenced was whole blood. CDR3 sequence: CASSWSRGRATGELFF. In DNA, the CDR3 is TGTGCCAGCAGTTGGTCCAGGGGGCGCGCCACCGGGGAGCTGTTTTTT.